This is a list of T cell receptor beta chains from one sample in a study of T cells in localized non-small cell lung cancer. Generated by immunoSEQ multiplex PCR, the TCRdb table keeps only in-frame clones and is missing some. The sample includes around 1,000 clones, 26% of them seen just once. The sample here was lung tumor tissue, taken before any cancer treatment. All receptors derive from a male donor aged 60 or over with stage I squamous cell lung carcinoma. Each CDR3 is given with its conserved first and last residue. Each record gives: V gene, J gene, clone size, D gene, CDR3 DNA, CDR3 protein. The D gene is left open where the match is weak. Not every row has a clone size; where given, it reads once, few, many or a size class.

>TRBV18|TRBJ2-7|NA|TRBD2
TGTGCCAGCTCCCCGCGGGGGATTGACGAGCAGTACTTC
CASSPRGIDEQYF
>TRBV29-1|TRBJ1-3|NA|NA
TGCAGCGTGAAGCCGACACGCGACACCATATATTTT
CSVKPTRDTIYF
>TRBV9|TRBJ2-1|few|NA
TGTGCCAGCAGTTTCGGACAGTACAATGAGCAGTTCTTC
CASSFGQYNEQFF
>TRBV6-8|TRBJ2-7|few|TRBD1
TGTGCCAGCAGTTCGCTCTCCGGGACAGGGGGCTACGAGCAGTACTTC
CASSSLSGTGGYEQYF
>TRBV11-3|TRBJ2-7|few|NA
TGTGCCAGCAGCTTAGTTGCGGGTACCTACGAGCAGTACTTC
CASSLVAGTYEQYF
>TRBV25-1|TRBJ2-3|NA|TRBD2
TGTGCCAGCAGTGCTGGCGGGAGATTAGATACGCAGTATTTT
CASSAGGRLDTQYF
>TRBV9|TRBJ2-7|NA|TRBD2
TGTGCCAGCAGCGTAGGGGTAGCGGGAGCGGGCGAGCAGTACTTC
CASSVGVAGAGEQYF
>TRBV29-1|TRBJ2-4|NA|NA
TGCAGCGTTAAGGTACAGACCAAAAACATTCAGTACTTC
CSVKVQTKNIQYF
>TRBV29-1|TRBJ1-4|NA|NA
TGCAGCGTCACGGGGAGGGCAGGGTCCGCTAATGAAAAACTGTTTTTT
CSVTGRAGSANEKLFF
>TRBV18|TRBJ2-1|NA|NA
TGTGCCAGCTCACCGGGAACCTACAATGAGCAGTTCTTC
CASSPGTYNEQFF
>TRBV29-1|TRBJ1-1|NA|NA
TGCAGCGCGCTAAACAGCCCAACTGAAGCTTTCTTT
CSALNSPTEAFF
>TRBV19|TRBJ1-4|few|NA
TGTGCCAGTAGTGGTTGGGCTTCTAATGAAAAACTGTTTTTT
CASSGWASNEKLFF
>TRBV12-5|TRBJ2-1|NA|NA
TGTGCTAGTCAGGTGAACTACAATGAGCAGTTCTTC
CASQVNYNEQFF
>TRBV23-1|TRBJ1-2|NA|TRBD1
TGCGCCAGCAGTTACGGGACAGGGTGGGGCTACACCTTC
CASSYGTGWGYTF
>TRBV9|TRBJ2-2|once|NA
TGTGCCAGCAGCGTAGCGGAGGGGGAGCTGTTTTTT
CASSVAEGELFF